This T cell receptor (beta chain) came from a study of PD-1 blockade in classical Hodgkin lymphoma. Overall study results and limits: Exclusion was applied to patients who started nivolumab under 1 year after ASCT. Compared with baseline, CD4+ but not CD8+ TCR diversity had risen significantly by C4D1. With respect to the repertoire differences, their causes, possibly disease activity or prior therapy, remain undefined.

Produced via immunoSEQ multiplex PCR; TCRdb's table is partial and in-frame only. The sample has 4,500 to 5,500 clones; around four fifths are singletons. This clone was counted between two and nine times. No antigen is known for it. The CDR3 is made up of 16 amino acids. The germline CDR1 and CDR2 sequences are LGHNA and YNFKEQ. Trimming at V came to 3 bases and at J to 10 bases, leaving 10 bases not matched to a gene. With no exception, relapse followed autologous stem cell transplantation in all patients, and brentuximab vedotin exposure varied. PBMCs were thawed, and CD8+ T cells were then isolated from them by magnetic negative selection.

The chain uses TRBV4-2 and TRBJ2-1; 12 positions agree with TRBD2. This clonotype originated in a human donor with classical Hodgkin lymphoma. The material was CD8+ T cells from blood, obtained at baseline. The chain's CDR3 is CASSQTRTSGAKEQFF. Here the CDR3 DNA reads TGTGCCAGCAGCCAGACTCGGACTAGCGGGGCTAAGGAGCAGTTCTTC.